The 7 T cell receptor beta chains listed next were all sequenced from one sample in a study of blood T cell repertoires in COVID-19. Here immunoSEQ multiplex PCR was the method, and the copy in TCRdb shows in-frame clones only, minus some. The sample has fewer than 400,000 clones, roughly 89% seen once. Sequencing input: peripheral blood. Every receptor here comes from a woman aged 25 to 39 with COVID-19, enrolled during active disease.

CDR3 residues: CASSSDGQPQHF. The DNA for the CDR3 is TGTGCCAGCAGCTCTGACGGGCAGCCCCAGCATTTT. The rearrangement uses TRBV5-6 and TRBJ1-5; D is ambiguous. Trimming took 3 bases from V and 7 from J, leaving 8 bases between them. CDR1 and CDR2 from the germline V gene are SGHDT and YYEEEE. The CDR3 totals 12 residues.

The CDR3 DNA reads as TGCGCCAGCAGCCCCTCTAGCGGGGGGGCTCATGAGCAGTTCTTC. It yields the protein CASSPSSGGAHEQFF. The chain uses TRBV5-1 and TRBJ2-1, with TRBD2 matching over 12 bases. V lost 4 bases and J lost 8; bases outside the gene matches: 7. This CDR3 region has 15 residues. The V gene's germline CDR1 is SGHRS and CDR2 YFSETQ. Drawing the rest from reference TRBV5-1 and TRBJ2-1, the complete variable domain is KAGVTQTPRYLIKTRGQQVTLSCSPISGHRSVSWYQQTPGQGLQFLFEYFSETQRNKGNFPGRFSGRQFSNSRSEMNVSTLELGDSALYLCASSPSSGGAHEQFFGPGTRLTVL.

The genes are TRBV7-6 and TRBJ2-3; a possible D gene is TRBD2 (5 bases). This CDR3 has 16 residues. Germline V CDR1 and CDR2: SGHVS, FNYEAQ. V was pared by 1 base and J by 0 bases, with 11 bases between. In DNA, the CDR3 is TGTGCCAGCAGCTTAGGTCTGAGAGGGAGCACAGATACGCAGTATTTT. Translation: CASSLGLRGSTDTQYF.

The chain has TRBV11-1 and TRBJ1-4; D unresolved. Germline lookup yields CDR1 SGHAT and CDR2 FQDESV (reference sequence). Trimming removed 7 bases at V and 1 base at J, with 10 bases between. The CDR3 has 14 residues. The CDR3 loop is CASTQAGTNEKLFF. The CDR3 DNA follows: TGTGCCAGCACCCAGGCGGGAACTAATGAAAAACTGTTTTTT.

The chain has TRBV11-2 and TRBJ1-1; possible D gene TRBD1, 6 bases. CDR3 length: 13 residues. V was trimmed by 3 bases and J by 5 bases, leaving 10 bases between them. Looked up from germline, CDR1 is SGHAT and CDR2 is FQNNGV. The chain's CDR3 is CASSFTGSTEAFF. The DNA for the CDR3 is TGTGCCAGCAGCTTTACAGGGAGTACTGAAGCTTTCTTT.

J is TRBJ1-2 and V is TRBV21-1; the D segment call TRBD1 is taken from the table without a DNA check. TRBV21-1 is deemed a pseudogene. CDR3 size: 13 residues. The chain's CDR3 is CAVGFQGTDGYTF. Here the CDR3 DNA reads TGTGCCGTAGGTTTTCAGGGGACGGATGGCTACACCTTC.

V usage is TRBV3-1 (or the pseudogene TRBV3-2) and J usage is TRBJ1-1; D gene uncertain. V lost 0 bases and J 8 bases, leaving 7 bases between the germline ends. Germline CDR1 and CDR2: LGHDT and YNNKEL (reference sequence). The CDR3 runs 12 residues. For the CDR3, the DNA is TGTGCCAGCAGCCAAGAATGGAGAGAAGCTTTCTTT. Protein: CASSQEWREAFF.